The rows below give T cell receptor beta chains drawn from one sample of a study of blood T cells in healthy people across ages. TCRdb independently ran MiXCR on the 5' RACE reads; one entry per CDR3 protein. Here the sample spans 1,800,000 or so distinct CDR3 sequences, about two fifths being singletons. The sequenced sample consisted of blood. The receptor source for this set is a human donor in good health. Both conserved end residues are part of each CDR3. The order of the fields is J gene, clone size, V gene, D gene, CDR3 protein, CDR3 DNA. D genes are given only for firm matches. Size values are once, few and many counts, or a class for expanded clones, and some rows have none.

J: TRBJ2-3; size: .; V: TRBV5-1; D: .; CDR3: CASSQQGRGGVPYF; DNA: TGCGCCAGCAGCCAGCAAGGTCGAGGCGGGGTACCGTATTTT
J: TRBJ2-5; size: .; V: TRBV6-1; D: .; CDR3: CASISTGKGETQYF; DNA: TGTGCCAGCATCTCTACAGGGAAAGGAGAGACCCAGTACTTC
J: TRBJ1-1; size: .; V: TRBV5-5; D: .; CDR3: CASRFSPGDTEAFF; DNA: TGTGCCAGCAGATTTAGTCCCGGGGACACTGAAGCTTTCTTT
J: TRBJ2-6; size: many; V: TRBV5-4; D: .; CDR3: CASSLYSSGANVLTF; DNA: TGTGCCAGCAGCTTGTACAGCTCTGGGGCCAACGTCCTGACTTTC
J: TRBJ2-7; size: few; V: TRBV14; D: .; CDR3: CASSQDQYRVYEQYF; DNA: TGTGCCAGCAGCCAAGATCAATACAGGGTCTACGAGCAGTACTTC
J: TRBJ2-1; size: .; V: TRBV7-2; D: TRBD2; CDR3: CASSKRTSGGYNEQFF; DNA: TGTGCCAGCAGCAAGCGGACTAGCGGGGGATATAATGAGCAGTTCTTC
J: TRBJ1-2; size: .; V: TRBV6-4; D: TRBD1; CDR3: CASSEGTGLYGYTF; DNA: TGTGCCAGCAGTGAAGGGACAGGGCTCTATGGCTACACCTTC
J: TRBJ1-1; size: few; V: TRBV29-1; D: .; CDR3: CSVARRRGDTEAFF; DNA: TGCAGCGTTGCAAGGCGACGGGGGGACACTGAAGCTTTCTTT
J: TRBJ1-6; size: few; V: TRBV6-5; D: .; CDR3: CASSYVKDSPLHF; DNA: TGTGCCAGCAGTTACGTTAAAGATTCACCCCTCCACTTT
J: TRBJ2-1; size: .; V: TRBV12-2; D: .; CDR3: CASRLARTGPYNEQFF; DNA: TGTGCAAGTCGCTTAGCGCGAACAGGGCCTTACAATGAGCAGTTCTTC
J: TRBJ2-7; size: .; V: TRBV27; D: TRBD1; CDR3: CASTPLTGDEAYEQYF; DNA: TGTGCCAGCACCCCTTTAACAGGGGATGAGGCCTACGAGCAGTACTTC
J: TRBJ2-7; size: few; V: TRBV12-3/TRBV12-4; D: TRBD1; CDR3: CASSGQGMSEQYF; DNA: TGTGCCAGCAGCGGACAGGGTATGAGCGAGCAGTACTTC
J: TRBJ2-6; size: few; V: TRBV5-1; D: .; CDR3: CASSSHGSGANVPTF; DNA: TGCGCCAGCAGCTCGCACGGATCTGGGGCCAACGTCCCGACTTTC
J: TRBJ2-1; size: .; V: TRBV20-1; D: TRBD2; CDR3: CSAILSGGHYNEQFF; DNA: TGCAGTGCTATCCTTAGCGGGGGGCACTACAATGAGCAGTTCTTC
J: TRBJ2-1; size: .; V: TRBV6-5; D: TRBD1; CDR3: CASSFSAGTGANNEQFF; DNA: TGTGCCAGCAGTTTCAGCGCCGGGACAGGGGCCAACAATGAGCAGTTCTTC
J: TRBJ1-4; size: .; V: TRBV20-1; D: TRBD1; CDR3: CSARVSEGANKEKLFF; DNA: TGCAGTGCTAGAGTATCTGAGGGGGCGAATAAGGAAAAACTGTTTTTT
J: TRBJ2-5; size: .; V: TRBV7-3; D: TRBD2; CDR3: CASSSGGGSETQYF; DNA: TGTGCCAGCAGCTCGGGGGGAGGGTCGGAGACCCAGTACTTC
J: TRBJ1-2; size: .; V: TRBV5-1; D: TRBD1; CDR3: CASSSGDREASGYTF; DNA: TGCGCCAGCAGCTCCGGTGACAGGGAGGCGAGTGGCTACACCTTC
J: TRBJ2-7; size: .; V: TRBV7-2; D: .; CDR3: CASSLDSHLYEQYF; DNA: TGTGCCAGCAGCTTAGACTCCCACCTCTACGAGCAGTACTTC
J: TRBJ1-1; size: .; V: TRBV7-9; D: .; CDR3: CALLGGTEAFF; DNA: TGTGCACTTCTGGGGGGCACTGAAGCTTTCTTT
J: TRBJ2-7; size: few; V: TRBV4-2; D: TRBD2; CDR3: CASSHPRTSGGVYEQYF; DNA: TGTGCCAGCAGCCATCCCCGGACTAGCGGGGGGGTTTACGAGCAGTACTTC
J: TRBJ2-3; size: .; V: TRBV7-2; D: .; CDR3: CASSLARGAPTYF; DNA: TGTGCCAGCAGCTTAGCGCGGGGCGCCCCCACGTATTTT
J: TRBJ1-2; size: many; V: TRBV7-2; D: .; CDR3: CASSLRGEFGYTF; DNA: TGTGCCAGCAGCCTCCGAGGGGAGTTTGGCTACACCTTC
J: TRBJ2-6; size: .; V: TRBV20-1; D: .; CDR3: CSAPLEGYGANVLTF; DNA: TGCAGTGCACCTTTGGAAGGGTATGGGGCCAACGTCCTGACTTTC
J: TRBJ1-2; size: .; V: TRBV7-8; D: .; CDR3: CASSLEGEDVGYYGYTF; DNA: TGTGCCAGCAGCTTAGAGGGGGAGGACGTGGGTTACTATGGCTACACCTTC
J: TRBJ1-2; size: .; V: TRBV7-9; D: TRBD1; CDR3: CASSAPGTGIYDYTF; DNA: TGTGCCAGCAGCGCCCCCGGGACAGGGATTTATGACTACACCTTC
J: TRBJ1-2; size: few; V: TRBV7-8; D: TRBD1; CDR3: CASSMRLGQGRNTF; DNA: TGTGCCAGCAGCATGCGACTTGGACAGGGAAGGAACACCTTC
J: TRBJ1-1; size: .; V: TRBV5-6; D: .; CDR3: CATCRGLNTEAFF; DNA: TGTGCCACCTGTCGGGGATTGAACACTGAAGCTTTCTTT
J: TRBJ2-3; size: .; V: TRBV7-2; D: .; CDR3: CASSLEPRDTRYF; DNA: TGTGCCAGCAGCTTAGAACCGAGGGATACGCGGTATTTT